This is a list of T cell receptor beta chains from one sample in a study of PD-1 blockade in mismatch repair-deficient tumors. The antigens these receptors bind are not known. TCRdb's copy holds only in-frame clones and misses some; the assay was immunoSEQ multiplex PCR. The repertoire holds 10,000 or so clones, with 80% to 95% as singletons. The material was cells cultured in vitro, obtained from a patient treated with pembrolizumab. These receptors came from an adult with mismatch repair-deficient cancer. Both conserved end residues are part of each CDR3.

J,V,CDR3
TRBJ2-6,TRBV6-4,CASSDSQGAGANVLTF
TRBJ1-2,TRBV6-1,CASSGNRVGYTF
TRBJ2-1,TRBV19,CASSIRREDSYNEQFF
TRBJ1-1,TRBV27,CASSVQRGEAFF
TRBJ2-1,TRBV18,CASSPPGQGGNEQFF
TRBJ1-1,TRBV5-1,CASSLHTGNTEAFF
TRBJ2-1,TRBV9,CASSPLGRGHNEQFF
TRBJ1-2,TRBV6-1,CASSEERGANYGYTF
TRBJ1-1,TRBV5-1,CASSSSGRINTEAFF
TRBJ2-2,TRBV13,CASSLDGGANTGELFF
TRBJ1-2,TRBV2,CATSGSLYYGYTF
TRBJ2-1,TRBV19,CASSSGRAGYNEQFF
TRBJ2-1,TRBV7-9,CASSPFLPGGNEQFF
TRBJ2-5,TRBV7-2,CASSLAPTTGTQYF
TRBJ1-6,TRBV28,CASSSQQGLGSPLHF
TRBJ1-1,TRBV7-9,CASSSTGQTAYGTEAFF